This note documents a single TCR beta chain sequence. What it recognizes is unknown. The same CDR3 can be traced to other DNA sequences in this sample. The data stem from a study of Ad26.COV2.S vaccination and SARS-CoV-2 variants. The wider study: In the study, Ad26.COV2.S was injected intramuscularly once, or twice 56 days apart.

The V end lost 0 bases, the J end lost 6 bases, and 7 bases lay between the germline ends. Germline V gives CDR1 LGHDT, CDR2 YNNKEL (reference sequence). The CDR3 length is 13 residues. Profiling relied on immunoSEQ multiplex PCR, and the TCRdb table lists in-frame clones only, not all of them. The sample includes under 400,000 clones, over 75% of them seen just once. Study-level results: The authors reported substantial breadth in spike-specific CD8+ and CD4+ T cell responses after vaccination.

Treatment meaning: over 15 received Ad26.COV2.S at low or high dose, single or two shots; about five received placebo; per-sample allocation not given. Vaccine and placebo recipients were sampled on day 63 after the first injection. In Boston, an adult donor aged 18-55 years took part. This sequence was found in a person between 18 and 65 years old who received the Ad26.COV2.S COVID-19 vaccine or a placebo. V gene TRBV3-1 (or the pseudogene TRBV3-2) combines with J gene TRBJ2-3; D is unclear. The sample consisted of peripheral blood, taken in a trial of Ad26.COV2.S vaccine versus placebo. CDR3 in amino acids: CASSQDPRDTQYF. The CDR3 DNA reads as TGTGCCAGCAGCCAAGATCCCCGGGATACGCAGTATTTT.